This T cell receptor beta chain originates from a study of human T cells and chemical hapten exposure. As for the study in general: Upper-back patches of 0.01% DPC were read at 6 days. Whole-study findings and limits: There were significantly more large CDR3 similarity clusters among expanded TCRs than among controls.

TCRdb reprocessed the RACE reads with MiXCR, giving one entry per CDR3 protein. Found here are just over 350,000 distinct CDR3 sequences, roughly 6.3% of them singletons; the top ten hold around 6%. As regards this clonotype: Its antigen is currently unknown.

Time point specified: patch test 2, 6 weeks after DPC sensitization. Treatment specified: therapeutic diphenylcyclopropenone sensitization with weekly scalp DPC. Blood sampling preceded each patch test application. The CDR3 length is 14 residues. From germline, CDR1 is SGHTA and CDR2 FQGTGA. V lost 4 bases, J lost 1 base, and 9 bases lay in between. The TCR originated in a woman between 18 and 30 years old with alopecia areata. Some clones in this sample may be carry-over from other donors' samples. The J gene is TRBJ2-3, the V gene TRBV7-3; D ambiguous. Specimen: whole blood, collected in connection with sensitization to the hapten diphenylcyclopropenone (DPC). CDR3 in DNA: TGTGCCAGCAGCTCCCAGATCGGCACAGATACGCAGTATTTT. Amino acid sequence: CASSSQIGTDTQYF. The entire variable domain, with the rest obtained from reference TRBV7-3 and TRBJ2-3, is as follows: GAGVSQTPSNKVTEKGKYVELRCDPISGHTALYWYRQSLGQGPEFLIYFQGTGAADDSGLPNDRFFAVRPEGSVSTLKIQRTERGDSAVYLCASSSQIGTDTQYFGPGTRLTVL.